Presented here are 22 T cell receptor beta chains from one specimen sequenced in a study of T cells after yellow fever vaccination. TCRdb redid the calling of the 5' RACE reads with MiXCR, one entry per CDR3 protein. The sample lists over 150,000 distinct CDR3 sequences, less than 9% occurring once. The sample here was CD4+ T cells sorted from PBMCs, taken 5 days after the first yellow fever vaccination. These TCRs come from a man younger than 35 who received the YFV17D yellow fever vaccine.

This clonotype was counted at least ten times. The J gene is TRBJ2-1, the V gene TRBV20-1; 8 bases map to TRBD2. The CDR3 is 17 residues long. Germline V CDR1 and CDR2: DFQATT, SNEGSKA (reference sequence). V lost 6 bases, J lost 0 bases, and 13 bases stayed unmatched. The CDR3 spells CSAEGLAGKPSYNEQFF. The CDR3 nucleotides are TGCAGTGCCGAGGGGCTAGCGGGTAAACCCTCCTACAATGAGCAGTTCTTC.

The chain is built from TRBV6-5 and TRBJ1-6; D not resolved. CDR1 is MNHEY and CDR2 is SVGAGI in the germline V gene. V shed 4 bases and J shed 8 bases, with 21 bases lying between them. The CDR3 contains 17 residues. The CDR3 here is CASSSRSRTVSDSPLHF. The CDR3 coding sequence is TGTGCCAGCAGTTCCAGATCTCGAACAGTATCGGATTCACCCCTCCACTTT.

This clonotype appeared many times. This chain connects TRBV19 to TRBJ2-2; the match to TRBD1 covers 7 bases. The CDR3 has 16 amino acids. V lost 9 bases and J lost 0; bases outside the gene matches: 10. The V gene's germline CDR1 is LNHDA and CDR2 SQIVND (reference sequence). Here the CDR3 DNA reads TGTGCCAGCAGAAGGGGGACAGCAACGAACACCGGGGAGCTGTTTTTT. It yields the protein CASRRGTATNTGELFF.

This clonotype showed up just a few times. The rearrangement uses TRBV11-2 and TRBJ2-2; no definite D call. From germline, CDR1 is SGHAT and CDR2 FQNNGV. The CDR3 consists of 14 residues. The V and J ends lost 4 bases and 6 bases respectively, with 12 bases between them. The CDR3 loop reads CASSSQISAGELFF. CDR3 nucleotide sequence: TGTGCCAGCAGCTCCCAGATCTCGGCCGGGGAGCTGTTTTTT. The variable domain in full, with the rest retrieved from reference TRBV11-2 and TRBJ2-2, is EAGVAQSPRYKIIEKRQSVAFWCNPISGHATLYWYQQILGQGPKLLIQFQNNGVVDDSQLPKDRFSAERLKGVDSTLKIQPAKLEDSAVYLCASSSQISAGELFFGEGSRLTVL.

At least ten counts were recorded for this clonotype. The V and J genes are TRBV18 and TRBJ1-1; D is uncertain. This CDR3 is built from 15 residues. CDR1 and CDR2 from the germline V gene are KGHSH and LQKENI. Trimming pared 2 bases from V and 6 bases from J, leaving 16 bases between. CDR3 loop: CASSPERTGAPEAFF. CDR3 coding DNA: TGTGCCAGCTCACCAGAGCGGACGGGAGCGCCTGAAGCTTTCTTT.

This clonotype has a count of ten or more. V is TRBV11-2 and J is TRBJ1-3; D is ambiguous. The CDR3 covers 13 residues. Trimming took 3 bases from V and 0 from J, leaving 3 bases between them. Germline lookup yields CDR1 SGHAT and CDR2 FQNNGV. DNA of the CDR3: TGTGCCAGCAGCTTCGTCTCTGGAAACACCATATATTTT. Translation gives CASSFVSGNTIYF. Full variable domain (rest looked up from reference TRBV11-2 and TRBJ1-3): EAGVAQSPRYKIIEKRQSVAFWCNPISGHATLYWYQQILGQGPKLLIQFQNNGVVDDSQLPKDRFSAERLKGVDSTLKIQPAKLEDSAVYLCASSFVSGNTIYFGEGSWLTVV.

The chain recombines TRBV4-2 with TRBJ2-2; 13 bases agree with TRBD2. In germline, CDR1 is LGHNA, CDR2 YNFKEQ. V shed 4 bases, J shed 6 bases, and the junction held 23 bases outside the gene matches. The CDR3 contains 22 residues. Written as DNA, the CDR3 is TGTGCCAGCAGCCCCCGACAAACTCGGACTAGCGGGGGCCGAGGGTTCGCCGGGGAGCTGTTTTTT. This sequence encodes CASSPRQTRTSGGRGFAGELFF.

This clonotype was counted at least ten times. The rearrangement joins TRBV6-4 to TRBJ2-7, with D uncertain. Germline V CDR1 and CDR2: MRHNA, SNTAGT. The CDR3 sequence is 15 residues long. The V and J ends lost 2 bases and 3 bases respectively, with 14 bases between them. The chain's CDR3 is CASSDPEGKGYEQYF. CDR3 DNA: TGTGCCAGCAGTGACCCTGAAGGGAAGGGCTACGAGCAGTACTTC.

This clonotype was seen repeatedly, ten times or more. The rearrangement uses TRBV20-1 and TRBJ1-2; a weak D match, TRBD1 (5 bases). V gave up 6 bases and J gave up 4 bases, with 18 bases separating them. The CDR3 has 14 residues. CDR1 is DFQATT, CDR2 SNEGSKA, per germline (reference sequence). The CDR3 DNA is TGCAGTGCCGAAGTAAGGGGCTTGGGCTATGGCTACACCTTC. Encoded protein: CSAEVRGLGYGYTF.

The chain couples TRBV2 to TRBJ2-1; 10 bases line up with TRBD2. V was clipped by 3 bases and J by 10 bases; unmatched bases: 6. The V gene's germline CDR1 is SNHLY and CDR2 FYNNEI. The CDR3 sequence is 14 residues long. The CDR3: CASSDRTSGGEQFF. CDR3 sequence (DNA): TGTGCCAGCAGTGACCGGACTAGCGGTGGCGAGCAGTTCTTC.

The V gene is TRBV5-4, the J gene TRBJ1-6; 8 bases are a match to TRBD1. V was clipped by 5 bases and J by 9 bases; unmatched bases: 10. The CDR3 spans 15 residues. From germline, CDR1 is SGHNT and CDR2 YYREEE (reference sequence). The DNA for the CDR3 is TGTGCCAGCAGTAAAACAGGGGGTCTCCCTTCACCCCTCCACTTT. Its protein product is CASSKTGGLPSPLHF.

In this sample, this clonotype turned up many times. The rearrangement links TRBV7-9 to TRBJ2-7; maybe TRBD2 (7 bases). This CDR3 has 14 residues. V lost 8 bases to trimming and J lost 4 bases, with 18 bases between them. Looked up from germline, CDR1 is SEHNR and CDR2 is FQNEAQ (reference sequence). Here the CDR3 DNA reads TGTGCCAGCGGTCGGGGGGCCCAGCCTTACGAGCAGTACTTC. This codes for CASGRGAQPYEQYF.

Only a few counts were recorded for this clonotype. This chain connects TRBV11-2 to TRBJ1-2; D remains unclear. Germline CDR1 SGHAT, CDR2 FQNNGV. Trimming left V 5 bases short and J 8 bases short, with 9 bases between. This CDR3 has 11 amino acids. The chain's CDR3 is CASSATWGYTF. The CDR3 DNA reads TGTGCCAGCAGCGCGACATGGGGCTACACCTTC. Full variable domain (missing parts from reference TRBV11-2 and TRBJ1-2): EAGVAQSPRYKIIEKRQSVAFWCNPISGHATLYWYQQILGQGPKLLIQFQNNGVVDDSQLPKDRFSAERLKGVDSTLKIQPAKLEDSAVYLCASSATWGYTFGSGTRLTVV.

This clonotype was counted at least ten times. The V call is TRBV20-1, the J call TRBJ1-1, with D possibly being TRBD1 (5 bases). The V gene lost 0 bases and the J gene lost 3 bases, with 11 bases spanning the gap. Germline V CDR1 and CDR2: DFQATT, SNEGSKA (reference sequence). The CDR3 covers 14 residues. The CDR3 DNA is TGCAGTGCTAGAGATGGGCGGGGGTACACTGAAGCTTTCTTT. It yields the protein CSARDGRGYTEAFF.

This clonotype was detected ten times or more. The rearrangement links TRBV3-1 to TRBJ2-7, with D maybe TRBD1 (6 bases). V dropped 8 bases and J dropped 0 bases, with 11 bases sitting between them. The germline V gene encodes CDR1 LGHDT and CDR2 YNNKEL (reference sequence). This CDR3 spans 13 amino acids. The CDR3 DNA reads TGTGCCAGCGGGGGCCAACCCTCCTACGAGCAGTACTTC. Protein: CASGGQPSYEQYF.

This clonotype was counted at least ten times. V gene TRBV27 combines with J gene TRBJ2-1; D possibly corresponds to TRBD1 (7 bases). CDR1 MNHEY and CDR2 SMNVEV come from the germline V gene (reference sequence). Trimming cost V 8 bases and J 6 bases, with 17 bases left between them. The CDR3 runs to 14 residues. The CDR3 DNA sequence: TGTGCCAGCGGCGGCAGGGGGGACATCAATGAGCAGTTCTTC. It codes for CASGGRGDINEQFF.

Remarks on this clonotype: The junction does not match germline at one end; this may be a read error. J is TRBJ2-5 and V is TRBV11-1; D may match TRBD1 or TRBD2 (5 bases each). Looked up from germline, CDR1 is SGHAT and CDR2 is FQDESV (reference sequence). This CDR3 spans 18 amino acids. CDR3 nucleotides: TGTGCCAGCAGTTTAGATTTATTGAGGGGCAGCCTTGGGGAGACCCAGTACTTC. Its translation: CASSLDLLRGSLGETQYF.

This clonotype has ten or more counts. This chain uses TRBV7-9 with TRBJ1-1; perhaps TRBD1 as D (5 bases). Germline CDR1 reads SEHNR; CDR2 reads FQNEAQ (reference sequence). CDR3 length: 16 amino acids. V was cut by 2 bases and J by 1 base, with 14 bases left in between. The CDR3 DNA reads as TGTGCCAGCAGCTTAATTTCCGGGGGACGGAACACTGAAGCTTTCTTT. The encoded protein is CASSLISGGRNTEAFF.

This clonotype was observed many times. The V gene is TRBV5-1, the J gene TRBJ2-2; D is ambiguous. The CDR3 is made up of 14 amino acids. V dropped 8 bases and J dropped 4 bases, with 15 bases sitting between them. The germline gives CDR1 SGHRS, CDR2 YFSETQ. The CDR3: CASLTTPGTGELFF. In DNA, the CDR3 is TGCGCCAGTTTGACGACTCCGGGCACCGGGGAGCTGTTTTTT.

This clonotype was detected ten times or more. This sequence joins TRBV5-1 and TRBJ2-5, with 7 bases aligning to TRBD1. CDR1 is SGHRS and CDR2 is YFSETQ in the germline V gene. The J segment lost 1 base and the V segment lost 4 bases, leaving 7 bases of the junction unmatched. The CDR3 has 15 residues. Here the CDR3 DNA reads TGCGCCAGCAGCCCCCAAGGGGGCTTCCAAGAGACCCAGTACTTC. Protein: CASSPQGGFQETQYF.

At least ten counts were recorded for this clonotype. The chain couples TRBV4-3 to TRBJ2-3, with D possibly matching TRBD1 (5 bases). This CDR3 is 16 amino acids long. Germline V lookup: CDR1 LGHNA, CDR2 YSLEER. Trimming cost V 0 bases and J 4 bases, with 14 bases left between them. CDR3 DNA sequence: TGCGCCAGCAGCCAAGATTCCCCACAGGTAGCAGATACGCAGTATTTT. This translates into CASSQDSPQVADTQYF.

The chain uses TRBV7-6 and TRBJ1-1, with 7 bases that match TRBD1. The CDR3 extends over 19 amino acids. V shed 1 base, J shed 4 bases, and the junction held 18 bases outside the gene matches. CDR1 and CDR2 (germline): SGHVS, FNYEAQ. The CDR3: CASSLEGAIFGHPPTEAFF. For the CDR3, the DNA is TGTGCCAGCAGCTTAGAGGGGGCAATATTCGGACACCCTCCCACTGAAGCTTTCTTT.